Listed below are T cell receptor beta chains from one sample, sequenced in a study of cytomegalovirus exposure and HLA in healthy donors. The repertoire was sequenced with immunoSEQ multiplex PCR; TCRdb's copy has only in-frame clones and lacks some. The sample contains under 300,000 clones, 70% to 90% of which appear only once. Sequenced input: PBMCs. The receptors were sampled from a woman aged 25 to 39 in good health and CMV-seropositive. CDR3s include the opening cysteine and the closing phenylalanine or tryptophan. D genes are given only for firm matches. Only some rows state a clone size, as once, few, many or a class for expanded clones.

j_gene	d_gene	v_gene	abundance	CDR3aa	CDR3nt
TRBJ2-1	TRBD2	TRBV5-1	.	CASSRGTIGEHEQFF	TGCGCCAGCAGCCGCGGGACTATCGGGGAGCATGAGCAGTTCTTC
TRBJ1-2	.	TRBV20-1	.	CSAESVMGYTF	TGCAGTGCTGAAAGCGTTATGGGCTACACCTTC
TRBJ2-7	.	TRBV11-3	.	CASSLDGGAGDEQYF	TGTGCCAGCAGCCTAGATGGGGGCGCGGGGGACGAGCAGTACTTC
TRBJ2-7	.	TRBV4-1	few	CASSQDILAGPYEQYF	TGCGCCAGCAGCCAAGATATTCTAGCCGGGCCCTACGAGCAGTACTTC
TRBJ1-2	.	TRBV27	.	CASRVGGAGDGYTF	TGTGCCAGCAGGGTGGGGGGGGCAGGGGATGGCTACACCTTC
TRBJ2-1	.	TRBV18	.	CASSYGEKYNEQFF	TGTGCCAGCTCATATGGAGAGAAATACAATGAGCAGTTCTTC
TRBJ2-7	.	TRBV7-9	.	CASSIQGNYEQYF	TGTGCCAGCAGCATCCAGGGGAACTACGAGCAGTACTTC
TRBJ2-7	.	TRBV7-9	.	CASSNWGDSYEQYF	TGTGCCAGCAGCAATTGGGGGGACAGCTACGAGCAGTACTTC
TRBJ1-2	.	TRBV19	.	CASTGLVYGYTF	TGTGCCAGTACAGGGTTGGTCTATGGCTACACCTTC
TRBJ2-7	TRBD2	TRBV5-6	.	CASSLPSGNEQYF	TGTGCCAGCAGCTTACCTAGCGGGAACGAGCAGTACTTC
TRBJ2-7	.	TRBV7-9	.	CASSLESSGEQYF	TGTGCCAGCAGCTTAGAGTCGTCGGGGGAGCAGTACTTC
TRBJ2-1	TRBD2	TRBV5-1	.	CASSFLAGGNEQFF	TGCGCCAGCAGCTTTCTAGCGGGAGGCAATGAGCAGTTCTTC
TRBJ1-4	.	TRBV6-5	.	CASSYAYRSANEKLFF	TGTGCCAGCAGTTACGCATACCGGTCGGCTAATGAAAAACTGTTTTTT
TRBJ2-5	.	TRBV5-1	.	CASSLTTNQETQYF	TGCGCCAGCAGCTTAACAACCAACCAAGAGACCCAGTACTTC
TRBJ2-1	TRBD2	TRBV7-8	once	CASSFSGSAYNEQFF	TGTGCCAGCAGTTTTAGCGGGAGCGCCTACAATGAGCAGTTCTTC
TRBJ2-2	TRBD2	TRBV11-2	once	CASVLTLAGVGVGELFF	TGTGCCAGCGTATTAACCCTAGCGGGAGTAGGGGTCGGGGAGCTGTTTTTT
TRBJ1-5	.	TRBV27	.	CATQRGSGNQPQHF	TGTGCCACCCAGCGGGGGTCTGGGAATCAGCCCCAGCATTTT
TRBJ2-7	.	TRBV7-6	.	CASSLRGGASEQYF	TGTGCCAGCAGCCTAAGGGGGGGGGCCTCCGAGCAGTACTTC
TRBJ2-7	TRBD2	TRBV27	.	CASKVAASGDYEQYF	TGTGCCAGCAAGGTGGCGGCTAGCGGGGACTACGAGCAGTACTTC
TRBJ2-3	TRBD2	TRBV18	.	CASSPPGSGRRTDTQYF	TGTGCCAGCTCACCACCGGGAAGCGGGAGACGCACAGATACGCAGTATTTT
TRBJ2-7	.	TRBV18	few	CASSPKLYEQYF	TGTGCCAGCTCACCAAAACTTTACGAGCAGTACTTC
TRBJ2-5	TRBD2	TRBV9	.	CASSPGASGQETQYF	TGTGCCAGCAGCCCTGGGGCTAGCGGACAAGAGACCCAGTACTTC
TRBJ2-7	.	TRBV4-1	.	CASSPGTQTSYEQYF	TGCGCCAGCAGCCCCGGGACTCAGACCTCCTACGAGCAGTACTTC
TRBJ2-7	TRBD1	TRBV5-5	.	CASSLVRKGTAQRYEQYF	TGTGCCAGCAGCTTAGTCCGCAAAGGGACAGCACAGAGGTACGAGCAGTACTTC
TRBJ1-1	.	TRBV9	.	CASSQFGVGINTEAFF	TGTGCCAGCAGCCAATTCGGGGTAGGGATTAACACTGAAGCTTTCTTT
TRBJ2-2	.	TRBV30	.	CAWTPATNTGELFF	TGTGCCTGGACCCCAGCGACGAACACCGGGGAGCTGTTTTTT
TRBJ2-7	.	TRBV29-1	once	CSAQTGGSDEQYF	TGCAGCGCCCAGACCGGGGGAAGCGACGAGCAGTACTTC
TRBJ1-1	TRBD1	TRBV6-5	.	CASSYSTTGAEAFF	TGTGCCAGCAGTTACTCGACCACAGGGGCTGAAGCTTTCTTT
TRBJ2-5	.	TRBV7-6	.	CASSLGSPETQYF	TGTGCCAGCAGCTTAGGTAGTCCAGAGACCCAGTACTTC
TRBJ2-1	TRBD1	TRBV9	.	CASSVGQGANEQFF	TGTGCCAGCAGCGTGGGACAGGGGGCGAATGAGCAGTTCTTC
TRBJ2-7	TRBD1	TRBV30	.	CAWSVPRTGDFSYEQYF	TGTGCCTGGAGTGTACCCCGGACAGGGGATTTCTCCTACGAGCAGTACTTC
TRBJ2-7	.	TRBV7-6	once	CASSSLHGANEQYF	TGTGCCAGCAGCTCTCTTCATGGGGCGAACGAGCAGTACTTC
TRBJ2-5	TRBD2	TRBV30	many	CAWSVFSGSFMVFGETQYF	TGTGCCTGGAGTGTATTTAGCGGGAGTTTCATGGTGTTTGGAGAGACCCAGTACTTC
TRBJ2-1	TRBD2	TRBV27	.	CASSFQTGTSYNEQFF	TGTGCCAGCAGTTTTCAAACCGGGACTAGTTATAATGAGCAGTTCTTC
TRBJ1-4	TRBD1	TRBV6-1	.	CASSLDRGENEKLFF	TGTGCCAGCAGTTTGGACAGGGGAGAGAATGAAAAACTGTTTTTT
TRBJ1-3	TRBD1	TRBV9	.	CASSPTTGGSGNTIYF	TGTGCCAGCAGCCCCACGACAGGGGGATCTGGAAACACCATATATTTT
TRBJ2-7	TRBD2	TRBV6-1	.	CASSHKRDPPYEQYF	TGTGCCAGCAGCCACAAGCGGGATCCTCCCTACGAGCAGTACTTC
TRBJ2-7	TRBD2	TRBV27	.	CASSLGRGLAGPYEQYF	TGTGCCAGCAGTTTGGGACGGGGACTAGCGGGTCCCTACGAGCAGTACTTC
TRBJ2-3	TRBD2	TRBV7-2	.	CASSLYLLADGTDTQYF	TGTGCCAGCAGCTTATATTTACTAGCGGATGGCACAGATACGCAGTATTTT
TRBJ1-1	.	TRBV27	few	CASSLSYRTEAFF	TGTGCCAGCAGTTTATCCTATCGCACTGAAGCTTTCTTT